The clone carrying this T cell receptor beta chain was detected a few times. Its antigen is unidentified. The data belong to a study of identical twins. Whole-study results and caveats: Out-of-frame TCR alpha sharing observed in monozygotic twins exceeded model estimates. Clonotypes of the beta chain that were abundant in cord blood carried fewer insertions (memory repertoires showed none).

The donors were all healthy and Caucasian. Deletions cut 3 bases from V and 0 bases from J, with 8 bases between. This CDR3 spans 13 amino acids. Germline V gene sequence: CDR1 DFQATT, CDR2 SNEGSKA (reference sequence). MiXCR was run by TCRdb on the 5' RACE reads, yielding one entry per CDR3 protein. The sample has about 530,000 distinct CDR3 sequences, roughly 15% seen once; the top ten hold around 0.4%. These data also formed part of another study, on yellow fever vaccine responses in identical twins.

This rearrangement joins TRBV20-1 to TRBJ1-2; D ambiguous. Sequences were obtained from CD4+ T cells sorted from blood. The receptor was derived from a woman between 18 and 29 years old in good health. Written as DNA, the CDR3 is TGCAGTGCTAGTCCCGGGTCTAACTATGGCTACACCTTC. It is translated as CSASPGSNYGYTF.